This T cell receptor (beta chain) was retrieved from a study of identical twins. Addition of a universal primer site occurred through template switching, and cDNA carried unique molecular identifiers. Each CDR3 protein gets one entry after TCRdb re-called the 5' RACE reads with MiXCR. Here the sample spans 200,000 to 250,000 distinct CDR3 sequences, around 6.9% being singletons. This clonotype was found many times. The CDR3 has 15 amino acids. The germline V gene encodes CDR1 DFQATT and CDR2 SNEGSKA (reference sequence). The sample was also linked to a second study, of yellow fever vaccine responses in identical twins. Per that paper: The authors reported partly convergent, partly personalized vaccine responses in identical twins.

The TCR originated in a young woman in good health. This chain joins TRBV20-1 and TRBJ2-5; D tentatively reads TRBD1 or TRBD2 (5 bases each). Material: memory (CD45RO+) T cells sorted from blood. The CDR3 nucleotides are TGCCCAGGGCCAAGGCTAGCCCTATGGGAAGAGACCCAGTACTTC. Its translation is CPGPRLALWEETQYF.